This is a list of T cell receptor beta chains from one sample in a study of tumor-infiltrating lymphocytes in primary liver carcinoma. TCRdb re-derived calls from the multiplex PCR reads in MiXCR, one entry per CDR3 protein. The sample contains approximately 46,000 distinct CDR3 sequences, about 75% of which appear only once. The sequenced material came from tumor-adjacent normal liver tissue. The receptors come from a woman under 40 with primary liver carcinoma and hepatitis B virus infection. Each CDR3 is given with its conserved first and last residue. The D gene is left open where the match is weak. Not all rows give a size; the values are once, few, many and, for expanded clones, a class.

D | size | length | J | V | DNA | CDR3
NA | NA | 16 | TRBJ2-5 | TRBV6-6 | TGTACCAGCAGCCCCCAACTAGCTGGGTCACAAGAGACCCAGTACTTC | CTSSPQLAGSQETQYF
NA | medium-sized | 13 | TRBJ2-3 | TRBV14 | TGTGCCAGCAGCCTATTAAACTCGGATACGCAGTATTTT | CASSLLNSDTQYF
TRBD2 | NA | 15 | TRBJ2-1 | TRBV11-2 | TGTGCCAGCAGCTTGTATGTCGGGAGGGCTTATGATCAGTTCTTC | CASSLYVGRAYDQFF
NA | NA | 12 | TRBJ2-1 | TRBV11-2 | TGTGCCAGCAGCTCACAACTTAATGAGCAGCTCTTC | CASSSQLNEQLF
NA | NA | 17 | TRBJ2-5 | TRBV11-2 | TGTGCCAACAGCCCTCCCGGGACGCAGGTGGGGAAGCAGACCCAGTACTTC | CANSPPGTQVGKQTQYF
NA | NA | 14 | TRBJ1-1 | TRBV12-3/TRBV12-4 | TGTGCCAACAGTTTAGGGGGTGGGGGCACTGAAGCTATCTTT | CANSLGGGGTEAIF
NA | NA | 13 | TRBJ2-7 | TRBV6-5 | TGTGTCAGCACAGTGGCAGGGACCTACGAGCAGTACTTC | CVSTVAGTYEQYF
TRBD1 | NA | 16 | TRBJ2-3 | TRBV11-2 | TGTACCAGCAGTTGCAGAGGGGGCCTAAGCACAGATACGCAGTATTTT | CTSSCRGGLSTDTQYF
NA | NA | 18 | TRBJ2-1 | TRBV4-1 | TGTGCCAGCATCCAAGACACCTTTCTTTCGGTGGGGGACAATGAGCAGTTCTTC | CASIQDTFLSVGDNEQFF
NA | NA | 10 | TRBJ2-1 | TRBV11-2 | TGTGGCCGACAGCTTAATGAGCAGTTCTTC | CGRQLNEQFF
NA | NA | 18 | TRBJ2-3 | TRBV4-3 | TGCGCCAGCAGCCAGTCGGTCTGGTTGGGTGATTCCGATGATACACAGTATTTT | CASSQSVWLGDSDDTQYF
NA | NA | 16 | TRBJ2-1 | TRBV4-2 | TGTGCCAACAGCCAAGAGCCCACAGTCTCCTACAATCAGCAGTCCTTC | CANSQEPTVSYNQQSF
NA | NA | 13 | TRBJ2-3 | TRBV7-8 | TGTGCCAGCAGGTCACTAGTATCAGGTGCGCAGTATTTT | CASRSLVSGAQYF
NA | NA | 16 | TRBJ2-7 | TRBV4-3 | TGCGCCAGCAACCGAGATATGCACAGTCTCCACTACGGGCAGTACTTC | CASNRDMHSLHYGQYF
TRBD1 | NA | 14 | TRBJ2-1 | TRBV6-5 | TGTGCCAGCGCCTGTGGGACAGGGTACAGTGAGCAGTTCTTC | CASACGTGYSEQFF
NA | NA | 14 | TRBJ1-5 | TRBV2 | TGTGCCATCAGTGAGAGGGTTGGAGACCAGCCCCAGCATTTT | CAISERVGDQPQHF
NA | NA | 13 | TRBJ2-3 | TRBV12-3/TRBV12-4 | TGTGCCAGTGCTTATCAGTACACAGATACGCAGTATTTT | CASAYQYTDTQYF
TRBD2 | NA | 14 | TRBJ2-7 | TRBV7-9 | TGTGCCAGTAGCTCGGGAGGCCTCTCATGCGAGCAGTACTTC | CASSSGGLSCEQYF
TRBD1 | NA | 13 | TRBJ1-4 | TRBV29-1 | TGCAGCGTTTGGACAGGGGGTAACGAAAAAATGTTTTTT | CSVWTGGNEKMFF
TRBD2 | NA | 17 | TRBJ2-4 | TRBV11-1 | TGTGCCAGTAGCTTTCCCTGGACTAGCGGGACCAAAAACATTCAGTACTTC | CASSFPWTSGTKNIQYF
NA | NA | 12 | TRBJ2-3 | TRBV20-1 | TGCAGTGCGAGACGACAGGCAGATAGGCAGTATTTT | CSARRQADRQYF
NA | NA | 16 | TRBJ2-7 | TRBV7-8 | TGTGTCAGCAGCGCCCCCCGGAACCTCGCCCTCTACGAGCAGTACTTC | CVSSAPRNLALYEQYF
TRBD2 | NA | 16 | TRBJ2-1 | TRBV11-1 | TGTGCTAGCAGCTACCACGGCGGGACTAGCGGGAGTCGACAGTTTTTC | CASSYHGGTSGSRQFF
NA | once | 14 | TRBJ1-6 | TRBV6-1 | TGTGCCATCAATTCCGAGACGGAGAATTCACTCCTCCACTTT | CAINSETENSLLHF
TRBD2 | NA | 17 | TRBJ2-5 | TRBV7-8 | TGTACCACCAGCTTAGCGCGAGGACACCCTAGCGGAGAGACCCAGTACTTC | CTTSLARGHPSGETQYF
NA | few | 11 | TRBJ2-7 | TRBV11-2 | TGTGCCGGCAGTCCAGCCAGTGAGCATTACTTT | CAGSPASEHYF
TRBD1 | NA | 13 | TRBJ2-7 | TRBV11-2 | TGTGCCAGTATAGGGGACAGGACCTACGAGCATCACTTC | CASIGDRTYEHHF
TRBD1 | NA | 18 | TRBJ2-7 | TRBV6-6 | TGTGCCAGCAGCCAAGGACAGGGAATCGCGCCAAACTCCTTCGAGCAGTACTTC | CASSQGQGIAPNSFEQYF
TRBD2 | many | 16 | TRBJ2-3 | TRBV10-3 | TGTGCCATCAGTGACCCGGGACTAGCGGTCGCAGATACGCAGTATTTT | CAISDPGLAVADTQYF
NA | NA | 12 | TRBJ2-5 | TRBV29-1 | TGCAGCGCCGGGGCAAGCCAAGAGACACAGTACTTC | CSAGASQETQYF
TRBD2 | NA | 16 | TRBJ2-7 | TRBV11-2 | TGTGCCAGCATCTTCGGAGGGAGGGCCTTAGGGCACGGGCAGTACTTC | CASIFGGRALGHGQYF
NA | NA | 17 | TRBJ2-3 | TRBV11-2 | TGTGCCAACAGCTCCCCGGACTTACCCCCTAGTACAGATACTCAGTATTTT | CANSSPDLPPSTDTQYF
NA | NA | 12 | TRBJ2-4 | TRBV20-1 | TGCAGTGCTAGTGAACATATTTGCATTCAGTACTTC | CSASEHICIQYF
TRBD1 | once | 14 | TRBJ1-5 | TRBV6-2/TRBV6-3 | TGTGCCAGCAGGTCTGGAGGGGGCAATCAGCCCAAGCATTTT | CASRSGGGNQPKHF
NA | many | 17 | TRBJ2-2 | TRBV12-3/TRBV12-4 | TGTGCCAGCAGTTTAGGGATGGACAGCGCGAACACCGGGGAGCTGTTTTTT | CASSLGMDSANTGELFF
NA | NA | 14 | TRBJ2-3 | TRBV7-8 | TGTTCCAGCAGGAAGGGGTTGGGCATAGATACGCAGTATTTT | CSSRKGLGIDTQYF
NA | many | 13 | TRBJ1-5 | TRBV29-1 | TGCAGCGCGGGGGGGGGCCCAGACGGTCCCCAGCATTTT | CSAGGGPDGPQHF
NA | NA | 13 | TRBJ1-2 | TRBV29-1 | TGCAGCGTTGAGAACGAGTCGGGGACTGGCTACACCTTC | CSVENESGTGYTF
NA | many | 13 | TRBJ1-1 | TRBV29-1 | TGCAGCGTTGTAACTCAACTGAACACTGAAGCTTTCTTT | CSVVTQLNTEAFF
TRBD2 | many | 16 | TRBJ2-3 | TRBV7-9 | TGTGCCAGCAGCTTAGGCGGGAGCGGGGGCACAGATACGCAGTATTTT | CASSLGGSGGTDTQYF
TRBD2 | many | 17 | TRBJ2-1 | TRBV10-2 | TGCGCCAGCAGTGACTCTGGGACTAGCGGGCTCCGCGGGGAGCAGTTCTTC | CASSDSGTSGLRGEQFF
NA | large | 13 | TRBJ2-1 | TRBV11-2 | TGTGCCAGCAGCTTAGGCTCCTACAATGAGCAGTTCTTC | CASSLGSYNEQFF
NA | NA | 15 | TRBJ2-2 | TRBV2 | TGTGTCAGCAGTGGAGTCAGTCTAAACACCGGGGAGCTGTTTTTT | CVSSGVSLNTGELFF
NA | NA | 13 | TRBJ2-3 | TRBV11-3 | TGTGCCAGCAGCGTGCAGGGTGCAGATACGCAGTATTTT | CASSVQGADTQYF
TRBD1 | many | 16 | TRBJ2-7 | TRBV29-1 | TGCAGCGTTGAAGATCCGGGACAGGGGTCGCCCTACGAGCAGTACTTC | CSVEDPGQGSPYEQYF
TRBD2 | NA | 20 | TRBJ2-2 | TRBV11-3 | TGTGCCAGCAGCTTACGCCGGACTAGCGGGAGGACCGGAATGGGCGTGGAGCTGTTTTTT | CASSLRRTSGRTGMGVELFF
TRBD2 | NA | 15 | TRBJ2-7 | TRBV28 | TGTGCCAGCATGGTAGGCGTGACTAGCGATCACGAGCAGTACTTC | CASMVGVTSDHEQYF
TRBD1 | NA | 17 | TRBJ2-2 | TRBV4-2 | TGTGCCAGCAGCCAAGCTGAAGGGACAGGGGGCACCGGGGAGCTGTTTTTT | CASSQAEGTGGTGELFF
NA | many | 14 | TRBJ2-7 | TRBV28 | TGTGCCAGCAGTTTCGCCGGGCGATCGGGCGAGCAGTACTTC | CASSFAGRSGEQYF
NA | NA | 15 | TRBJ1-6 | TRBV12-3/TRBV12-4 | TGTGCCAGCAGTTTTGGAGGGTCCTATAGTTCAGCCCTCCACTTT | CASSFGGSYSSALHF
TRBD2 | few | 15 | TRBJ2-1 | TRBV4-2 | TGTACCAGCAGCTCCGGGACTAGTGAGGCGAATGAGCAGTTCTTC | CTSSSGTSEANEQFF
NA | NA | 19 | TRBJ2-3 | TRBV11-3 | TGTGCCAGCAACTTAGGTTTTGGAGCGGTAGCAGGAGGCACGGATACGCAGTATTTT | CASNLGFGAVAGGTDTQYF
TRBD2 | NA | 14 | TRBJ2-7 | TRBV11-2 | TGTGCCAGCAGCTTAGGGACTAGCGGCCTCTTGGTGTACTTC | CASSLGTSGLLVYF
TRBD2 | NA | 18 | TRBJ2-1 | TRBV25-1 | TGTGTCAGCAGTGGTATCCACATCATAGCGGGAGCGGACAATGAGCAGTTCTTC | CVSSGIHIIAGADNEQFF
NA | NA | 13 | TRBJ2-1 | TRBV13 | TGTGCCAGCAGTTTAGGTCCCCCTGCCCTTCGGTTCTTC | CASSLGPPALRFF